The present T cell receptor beta chain was sequenced within a study of blood T cell repertoires in COVID-19. Study-level background: The United States, Italy and Spain were the sources of the acute and convalescent COVID-19 samples. PBMCs, B-cell-depleted T cells, or T cells were the source of the cDNA or gDNA that made up the material.

In the original processing: How many nucleated cells were present was estimated from reference gene primer amplification. TCRdb's copy holds only in-frame clones and misses some; the assay was immunoSEQ multiplex PCR. Clone size and V and J calls were adopted from that table, with D and trimming inferred from the DNA. The sample includes around 300,000 clones, over 75% seen only once; the top ten take more than 9.5%. The CDR3 has 16 amino acids. The germline CDR1 and CDR2 sequences are MNHEY and SVGEGT. Trimming cost V 0 bases and J 6 bases; bases outside gene matches: 4. The TCR was taken from a woman between 65 and 79 years old with acute or convalescent COVID-19. Sequenced input: peripheral blood. The rearrangement joins TRBV6-2 or TRBV6-3 to TRBJ2-3, with 12 bases identical to TRBD2. The CDR3 DNA reads TGTGCCAGCAGTTACTCACTAGCGGGGGGCGGGGATACGCAGTATTTT. Translation gives CASSYSLAGGGDTQYF.